This T cell receptor beta chain comes out of a study of blood T cell repertoires in COVID-19. About the study: Collection of acute and convalescent COVID-19 samples took place in the United States, Italy and Spain.

Germline V lookup: CDR1 MNHEY, CDR2 SVGEGT. The CDR3 extends over 13 amino acids. Trimming stripped 5 bases from V and 4 bases from J, with 11 bases between. Original data processing: Reference gene primer amplification in the assay estimated nucleated cell counts. Profiled with immunoSEQ multiplex PCR; TCRdb holds only in-frame clones, not every one. V and J calls and clone size are as listed in that table; D and trimming were resolved from the DNA. The table shows approximately 94,000 clones, with around four fifths occurring only once. Sequencing was done on a sample of peripheral blood. This clonotype was obtained from a woman in her 70s with acute or convalescent COVID-19. The chain links TRBV6-2 or TRBV6-3 to TRBJ1-1; D is possibly TRBD1 (6 bases). CDR3 region: CASSGPGATEAFF. As DNA, the CDR3 is TGTGCCAGCAGTGGCCCAGGGGCCACTGAAGCTTTCTTT.